This T cell receptor (beta chain) was profiled in a study of blood T cell repertoires in COVID-19. As for the study in general: Samples of COVID-19 (acute and convalescent) were obtained from the United States, Italy and Spain.

TCRdb keeps only in-frame clones here, not all; method: immunoSEQ multiplex PCR. The sample carries over 150,000 clones, around 84% recorded once. Participants came from 24 US areas, aged about 18 to 95 years. Categorization into cohorts depended on clinical history that participants reported. Recovered status in Cohort 3 required two negative PCRs, clearance, or symptom resolution. V gave up 5 bases and J gave up 7 bases, with 11 bases separating them. Germline V gives CDR1 MNHEY, CDR2 SMNVEV (reference sequence). The CDR3 loop spans 13 amino acids. The V call is TRBV27, the J call TRBJ2-2; a weak D match, TRBD2 (6 bases). The receptor was isolated from a woman in her 30s who had recovered from COVID-19. Sequencing was performed on PBMCs or T cells enriched from blood (not recorded which). The CDR3 sequence is CASSRREDGELFF. In DNA, the CDR3 is TGTGCCAGCAGTCGGAGGGAGGACGGGGAGCTGTTTTTT.